This T cell receptor beta chain was sequenced for a study of blood T cell repertoires in COVID-19. Trimming took off 0 bases at V and 0 bases at J, with 18 bases between the two ends. The germline gives CDR1 SGHRS, CDR2 YFSETQ. The CDR3 consists of 18 residues. Under the authors' procedure: Estimated nucleated cell counts came from reference gene primer amplification. Data came from immunoSEQ multiplex PCR; TCRdb stores just in-frame clones and leaves some out. The V and J calls and the clone size are those of that table, but D and trimming were determined from the DNA. The sample carries 65,000 to 90,000 clones, around 88% recorded once.

This receptor was obtained from a man aged 50-60 years with active COVID-19. Source material: peripheral blood. The chain is built from TRBV5-1 and TRBJ1-2; D is possibly TRBD1 (5 bases). CDR3 sequence reads: CASSLAGQGFSTNYGYTF. In DNA, the CDR3 is TGCGCCAGCAGCTTGGCCGGGCAGGGATTCTCTACTAACTATGGCTACACCTTC.